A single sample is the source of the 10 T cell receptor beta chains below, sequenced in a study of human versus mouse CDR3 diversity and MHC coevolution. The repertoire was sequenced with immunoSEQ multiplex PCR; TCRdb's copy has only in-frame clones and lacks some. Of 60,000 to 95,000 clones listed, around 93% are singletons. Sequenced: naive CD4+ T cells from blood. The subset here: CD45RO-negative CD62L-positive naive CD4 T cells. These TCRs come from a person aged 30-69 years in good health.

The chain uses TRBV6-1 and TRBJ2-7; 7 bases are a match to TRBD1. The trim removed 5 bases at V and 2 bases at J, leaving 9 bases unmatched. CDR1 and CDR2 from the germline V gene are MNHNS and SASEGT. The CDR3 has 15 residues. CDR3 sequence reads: CASSRTETGPYEQYF. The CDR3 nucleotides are TGTGCCAGCAGTCGGACCGAGACAGGGCCCTACGAGCAGTACTTC.

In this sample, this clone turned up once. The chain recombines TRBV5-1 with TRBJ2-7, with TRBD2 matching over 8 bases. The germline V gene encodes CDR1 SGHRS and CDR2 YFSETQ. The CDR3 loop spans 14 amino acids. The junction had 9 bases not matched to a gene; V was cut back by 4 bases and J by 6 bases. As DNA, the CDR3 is TGCGCCAGCAGCGCCCGGGAGGGGGTAGGCGAGCAGTACTTC. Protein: CASSAREGVGEQYF.

CDR3 amino acids: CASSSHLTGSTDTQYF. CDR3 bases: TGTGCCAGCAGCTCCCACTTGACAGGCAGCACAGATACGCAGTATTTT. The J gene is TRBJ2-3, the V gene TRBV7-2, with TRBD1 as a possible D gene (6 bases). This CDR3 has 16 amino acids. Germline assignment: CDR1 SGHTA and CDR2 FQGNSA. Trimming stripped 4 bases from V and 0 bases from J, with 14 bases between.

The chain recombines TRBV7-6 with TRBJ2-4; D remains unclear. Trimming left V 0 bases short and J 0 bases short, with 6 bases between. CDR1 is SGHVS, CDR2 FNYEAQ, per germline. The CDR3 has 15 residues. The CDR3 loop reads CASSLADIAKNIQYF. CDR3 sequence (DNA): TGTGCCAGCAGCTTAGCCGACATAGCCAAAAACATTCAGTACTTC.

CDR3 bases: TGTGCCAGCAGACCCCGCGTCCCCGGGGAGCTGTTTTTT. This sequence encodes CASRPRVPGELFF. The rearrangement joins TRBV7-2 to TRBJ2-2; D not resolved. The germline gives CDR1 SGHTA, CDR2 FQGNSA. Trimming removed 6 bases at V and 6 bases at J, with 11 bases between. The length of the CDR3 is 13 residues.

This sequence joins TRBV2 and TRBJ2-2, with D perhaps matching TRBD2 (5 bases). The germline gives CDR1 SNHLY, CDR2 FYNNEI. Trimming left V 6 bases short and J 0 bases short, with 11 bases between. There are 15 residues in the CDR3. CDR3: CASRVSSTNTGELFF. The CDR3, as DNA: TGTGCCAGCAGGGTGTCTAGCACGAACACCGGGGAGCTGTTTTTT.

CDR3 nucleotide sequence: TGTGCCAGTAGTCTGGGACTAGCGGGAGTCGATGAGCAGTTCTTC. Translation gives CASSLGLAGVDEQFF. The V and J genes are TRBV19 and TRBJ2-1; TRBD2 agrees at 14 bases. Germline CDR1 LNHDA, CDR2 SQIVND (reference sequence). Unmatched junction bases numbered 5, after V lost 5 bases and J lost 8 bases. CDR3 length: 15 residues.

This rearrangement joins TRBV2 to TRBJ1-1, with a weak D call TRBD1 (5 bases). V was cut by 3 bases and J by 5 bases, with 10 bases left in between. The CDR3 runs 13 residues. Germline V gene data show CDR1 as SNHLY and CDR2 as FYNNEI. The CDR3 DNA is TGTGCCAGCAGTGATAGGGAGGGGACTGAAGCTTTCTTT. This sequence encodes CASSDREGTEAFF.

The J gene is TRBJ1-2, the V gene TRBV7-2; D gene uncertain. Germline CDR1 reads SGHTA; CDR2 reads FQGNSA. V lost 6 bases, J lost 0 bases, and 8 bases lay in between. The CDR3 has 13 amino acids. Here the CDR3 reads CASRVAANYGYTF. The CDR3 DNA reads TGTGCCAGCAGGGTGGCGGCTAACTATGGCTACACCTTC. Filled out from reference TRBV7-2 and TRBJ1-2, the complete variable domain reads GAGVSQSPSNKVTEKGKDVELRCDPISGHTALYWYRQSLGQGLEFLIYFQGNSAPDKSGLPSDRFSAERTGGSVSTLTIQRTQQEDSAVYLCASRVAANYGYTFGSGTRLTVV.

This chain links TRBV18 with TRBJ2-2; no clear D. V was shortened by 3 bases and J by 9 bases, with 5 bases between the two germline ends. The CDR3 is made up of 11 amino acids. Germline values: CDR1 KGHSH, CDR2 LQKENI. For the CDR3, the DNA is TGTGCCAGCTCACCGCAGAGGGAGCTGTTTTTT. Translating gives CASSPQRELFF.